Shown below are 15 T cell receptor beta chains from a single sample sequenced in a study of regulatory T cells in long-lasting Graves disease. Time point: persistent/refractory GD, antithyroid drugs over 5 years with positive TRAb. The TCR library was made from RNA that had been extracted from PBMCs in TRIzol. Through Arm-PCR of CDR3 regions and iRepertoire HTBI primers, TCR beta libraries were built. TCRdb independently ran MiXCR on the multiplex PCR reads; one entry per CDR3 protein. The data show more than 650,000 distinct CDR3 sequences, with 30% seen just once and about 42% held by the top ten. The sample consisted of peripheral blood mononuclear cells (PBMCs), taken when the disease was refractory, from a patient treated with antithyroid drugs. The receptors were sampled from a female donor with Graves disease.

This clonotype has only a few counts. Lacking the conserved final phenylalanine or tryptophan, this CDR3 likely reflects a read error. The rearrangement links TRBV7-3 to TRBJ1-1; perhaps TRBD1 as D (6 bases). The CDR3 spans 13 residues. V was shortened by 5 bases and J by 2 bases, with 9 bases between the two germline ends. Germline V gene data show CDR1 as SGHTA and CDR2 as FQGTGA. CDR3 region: CASSPGGNTEAFS. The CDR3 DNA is TGTGCCAGCAGCCCGGGGGGCAACACTGAAGCTTTCTCT.

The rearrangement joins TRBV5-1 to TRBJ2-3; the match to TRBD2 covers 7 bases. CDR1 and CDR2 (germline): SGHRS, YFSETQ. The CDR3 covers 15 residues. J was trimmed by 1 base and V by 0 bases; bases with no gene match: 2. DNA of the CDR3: TGCGCCAGCAGCTTGGTTACTAGCGGCACAGATACGCAGTATTTT. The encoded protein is CASSLVTSGTDTQYF.

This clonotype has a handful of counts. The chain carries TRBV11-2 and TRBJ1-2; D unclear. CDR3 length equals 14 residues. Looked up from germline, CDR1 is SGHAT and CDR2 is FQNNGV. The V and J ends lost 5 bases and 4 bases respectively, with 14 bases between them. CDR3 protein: CASSISLRPYGYTF. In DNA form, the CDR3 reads TGTGCCAGCAGCATTAGTCTGCGTCCCTATGGCTACACCTTC.

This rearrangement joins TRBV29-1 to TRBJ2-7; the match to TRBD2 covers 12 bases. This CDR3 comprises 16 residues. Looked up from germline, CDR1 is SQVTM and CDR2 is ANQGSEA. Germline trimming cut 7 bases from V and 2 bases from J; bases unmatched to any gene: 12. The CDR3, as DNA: TGCAGCGCCACACCACTAGCGGGAGGACCGACCTACGAGCAGTACTTC. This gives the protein CSATPLAGGPTYEQYF.

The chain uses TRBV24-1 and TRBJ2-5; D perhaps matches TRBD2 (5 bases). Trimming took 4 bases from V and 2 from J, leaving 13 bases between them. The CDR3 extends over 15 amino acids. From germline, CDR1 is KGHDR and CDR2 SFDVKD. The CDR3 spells CATSDRGHTQETQYF. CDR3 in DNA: TGTGCCACCAGTGACCGGGGTCACACTCAAGAGACCCAGTACTTC.

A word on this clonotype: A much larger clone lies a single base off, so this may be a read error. Here the CDR3 reads CASSWPTGPGYTF. CDR3 in DNA: TGTGCCAGCAGTTGGCCGACAGGGCCTGGCTACACCTTC. The chain links TRBV28 to TRBJ1-2; the match to TRBD1 covers 7 bases. With 4 bases clipped from V and 7 bases from J, the junction kept 6 bases outside the gene matches. The length of the CDR3 is 13 residues. Germline values: CDR1 MDHEN, CDR2 SYDVKM.

The CDR3 DNA reads TGTGCCTGGGGCGAGCCGGGACAGTCAAATGGCTACACCTTC. It is translated as CAWGEPGQSNGYTF. The chain recombines TRBV30 with TRBJ1-2; 7 bases are shared with TRBD1. This CDR3 spans 14 amino acids. Trimming at V came to 5 bases and at J to 6 bases, leaving 12 bases not matched to a gene. Germline assignment: CDR1 GTSNPN and CDR2 SVGIG (reference sequence).

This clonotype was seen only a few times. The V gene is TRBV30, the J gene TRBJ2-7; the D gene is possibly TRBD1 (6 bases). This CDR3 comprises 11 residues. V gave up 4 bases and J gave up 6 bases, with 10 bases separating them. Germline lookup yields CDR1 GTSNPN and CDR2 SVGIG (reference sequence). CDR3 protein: CAWNSRGEQYF. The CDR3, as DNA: TGTGCCTGGAATAGCAGGGGCGAGCAGTACTTC.

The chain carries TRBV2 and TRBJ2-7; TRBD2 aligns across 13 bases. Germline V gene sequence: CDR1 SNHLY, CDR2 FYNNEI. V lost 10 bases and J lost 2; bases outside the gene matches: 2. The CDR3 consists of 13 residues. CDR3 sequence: CAIGTSGTYEQYF. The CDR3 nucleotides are TGTGCCATCGGGACTAGCGGGACCTACGAGCAGTACTTC.

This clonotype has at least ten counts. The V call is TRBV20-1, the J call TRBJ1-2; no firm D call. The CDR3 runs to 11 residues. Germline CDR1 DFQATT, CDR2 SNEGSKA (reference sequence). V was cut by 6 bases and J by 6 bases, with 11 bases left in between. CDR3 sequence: CSASLRDGYTF. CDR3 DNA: TGCAGTGCCTCCCTCCGAGATGGCTACACCTTC.

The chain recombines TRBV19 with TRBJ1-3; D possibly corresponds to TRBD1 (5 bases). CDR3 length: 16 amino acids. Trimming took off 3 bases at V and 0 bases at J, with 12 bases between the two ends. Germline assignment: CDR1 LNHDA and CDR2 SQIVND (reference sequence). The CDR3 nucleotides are TGTGCCAGTAGTATCACAGGACGACCCTCTGGAAACACCATATATTTT. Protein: CASSITGRPSGNTIYF.

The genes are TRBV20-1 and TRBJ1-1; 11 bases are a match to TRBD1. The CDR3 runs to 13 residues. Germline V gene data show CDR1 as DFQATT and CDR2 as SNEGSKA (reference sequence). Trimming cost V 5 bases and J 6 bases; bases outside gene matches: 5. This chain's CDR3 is CSASGQGASEAFF. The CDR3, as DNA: TGCAGTGCTTCCGGACAGGGGGCATCTGAAGCTTTCTTT.

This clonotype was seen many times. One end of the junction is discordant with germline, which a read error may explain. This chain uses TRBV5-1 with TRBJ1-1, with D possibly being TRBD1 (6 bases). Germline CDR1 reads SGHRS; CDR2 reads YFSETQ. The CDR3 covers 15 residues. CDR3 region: CASSLVGGLNTEAFF. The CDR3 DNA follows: TGTGCCAGCAGTTTAGTAGGGGGGTTGAACACTGAAGCTTTCTTT. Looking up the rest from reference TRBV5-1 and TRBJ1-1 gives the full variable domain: KAGVTQTPRYLIKTRGQQVTLSCSPISGHRSVSWYQQTPGQGLQFLFEYFSETQRNKGNFPGRFSGRQFSNSRSEMNVSTLELGDSALYLCASSLVGGLNTEAFFGQGTRLTVV.

CDR3 sequence: CASSADGYNSPLHF. The CDR3 nucleotides read TGCGCCAGCAGCGCCGACGGGTACAATTCACCCCTCCACTTT. The rearrangement links TRBV5-1 to TRBJ1-6; D unresolved. V was shortened by 4 bases and J by 7 bases, with 12 bases between the two germline ends. This CDR3 has 14 amino acids. CDR1 SGHRS and CDR2 YFSETQ come from the germline V gene. Combining the CDR3 with reference TRBV5-1 and TRBJ1-6 gives the whole variable domain KAGVTQTPRYLIKTRGQQVTLSCSPISGHRSVSWYQQTPGQGLQFLFEYFSETQRNKGNFPGRFSGRQFSNSRSEMNVSTLELGDSALYLCASSADGYNSPLHFGNGTRLTVT.

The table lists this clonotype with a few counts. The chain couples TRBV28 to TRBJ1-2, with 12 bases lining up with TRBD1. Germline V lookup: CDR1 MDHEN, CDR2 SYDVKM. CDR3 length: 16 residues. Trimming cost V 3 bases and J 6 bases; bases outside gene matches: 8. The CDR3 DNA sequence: TGTGCCAGCAGTTTCCGGGGACAGGGGGCATATGATGGCTACACCTTC. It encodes CASSFRGQGAYDGYTF.